Shown below are 11 T cell receptor beta chains from a single sample sequenced in a study of CD8 T cells in Susac syndrome (dated by TCRdb to about 2019). The library was made by the immunoSEQ multiplex PCR assay. RNA was extracted using the RNeasy kit, and about 0.5 to 1 microgram was reverse transcribed with random hexamers. TCRdb itself trimmed the public reads at Q25 with fastp, ran MiXCR and retained productive beta chains. CDR3 protein sequences are deduplicated, and each keeps its most common genes and DNA. This sample has about 190,000 distinct CDR3 sequences in its table, and around 95% of those were observed once. Together, the top ten hold around 0.16% of the sample. The source material was CD8+ T cells from PBMCs. The receptors here all came from a human donor with Susac syndrome.

V and J are TRBV15 and TRBJ1-1, with 8 bases that match TRBD1. This CDR3 has 12 residues. Germline CDR1 LNHNV, CDR2 YYDKDF (reference sequence). Trimming cost V 9 bases and J 1 base; bases outside gene matches: 1. This CDR3 reads CATGQGNTEAFF. The CDR3 coding sequence is TGTGCCACAGGACAGGGGAACACTGAAGCTTTCTTT.

Written as DNA, the CDR3 is TGTGCCAGCAGCCAAGGACTAGCGGGGGGAAACACCGGGGAGCTGTTTTTT. Its translation is CASSQGLAGGNTGELFF. J is TRBJ2-2 and V is TRBV7-9; 14 bases map to TRBD2. This CDR3 contains 17 residues. The V and J ends lost 5 bases and 2 bases, in that order; junction bases with no gene match: 4. Germline CDR1 reads SEHNR; CDR2 reads FQNEAQ (reference sequence).

The V and J genes are TRBV28 and TRBJ2-4; a possible D gene is TRBD1 (5 bases). Trimming left V 3 bases short and J 0 bases short, with 6 bases between. The CDR3 runs 14 residues. The germline V gene encodes CDR1 MDHEN and CDR2 SYDVKM. CDR3 loop: CASSFDRAKNIQYF. CDR3 DNA sequence: TGTGCCAGCAGTTTTGACAGAGCCAAAAACATTCAGTACTTC.

The chain joins TRBV11-2 to TRBJ1-1; tentatively, D is TRBD1 (5 bases). Germline assignment: CDR1 SGHAT and CDR2 FQNNGV. V was pared by 5 bases and J by 5 bases, with 18 bases between. CDR3 length: 15 amino acids. CDR3 protein: CASSPWGGGLTEAFF. The CDR3 DNA reads TGTGCCAGCAGCCCATGGGGCGGAGGGTTAACTGAAGCTTTCTTT.

This sequence joins TRBV4-1 and TRBJ2-7, with 7 positions matching TRBD2. Germline values: CDR1 MGHRA, CDR2 YSYEKL. This CDR3 spans 15 amino acids. The V and J ends lost 4 bases and 2 bases, in that order; junction bases with no gene match: 8. The CDR3 loop is CASSLGPGGPYEQYF. DNA of the CDR3: TGCGCCAGCAGCCTCGGGCCGGGGGGTCCCTACGAGCAGTACTTC.

This chain connects TRBV19 to TRBJ1-1; tentatively, D is TRBD1 (5 bases). This CDR3 comprises 14 residues. The ends were cut back, 7 bases at V and 0 bases at J, with 12 bases in the middle. From germline, CDR1 is LNHDA and CDR2 SQIVND (reference sequence). CDR3 loop: CASIRRGMNTEAFF. The CDR3 coding sequence is TGTGCCAGTATCCGTCGGGGGATGAACACTGAAGCTTTCTTT.

V is TRBV29-1 and J is TRBJ1-2, with D tentatively TRBD1 (6 bases). CDR1 SQVTM and CDR2 ANQGSEA come from the germline V gene. V was pared by 3 bases and J by 1 base, with 12 bases between. This CDR3 spans 14 amino acids. Here the CDR3 DNA reads TGCAGCGTTGAGGCACAGGGAAATAACTATGGCTACACCTTC. It encodes CSVEAQGNNYGYTF.

The rearrangement joins TRBV6-5 to TRBJ2-5; no definite D call. Germline CDR1 and CDR2: MNHEY and SVGAGI. The CDR3 runs to 13 residues. Trimming removed 0 bases from V and 5 bases from J, with 7 bases in between. The CDR3 reads CASSYSQSETQYF. Here the CDR3 DNA reads TGTGCCAGCAGTTACTCACAGAGCGAGACCCAGTACTTC.

V gene TRBV29-1 combines with J gene TRBJ1-2, with D perhaps TRBD1 (5 bases). Deletions cut 3 bases from V and 6 bases from J, with 14 bases between. CDR3 size: 13 residues. Germline values: CDR1 SQVTM, CDR2 ANQGSEA. The CDR3 nucleotides read TGCAGCGTTGATGACAGTCAGTTGCATGGCTACACCTTC. Translated: CSVDDSQLHGYTF.

The rearrangement uses TRBV6-5 and TRBJ1-1, with D perhaps matching TRBD1 (5 bases). The CDR3 is 16 residues long. CDR1 is MNHEY, CDR2 SVGAGI, per germline. V lost 4 bases and J lost 0, with 15 bases in between. CDR3 in amino acids: CASSFRVLNVNTEAFF. The CDR3 nucleotides are TGTGCCAGCAGTTTCAGGGTACTAAATGTGAACACTGAAGCTTTCTTT.

The rearrangement joins TRBV3-1 to TRBJ2-7, with 7 bases lining up with TRBD2. Losses at the gene ends were 2 bases for V and 2 bases for J; bases not matched to a gene: 6. The germline gives CDR1 LGHDT, CDR2 YNNKEL (reference sequence). This CDR3 has 15 residues. CDR3 protein: CASSQIVAGPYEQYF. As DNA, the CDR3 is TGTGCCAGCAGCCAAATCGTAGCGGGTCCCTACGAGCAGTACTTC.